Presented here are 21 T cell receptor beta chains from one specimen sequenced in a study of cytomegalovirus exposure and HLA in healthy donors. Both 60 Vbeta primers and 13 Jbeta primers went into the PCR. Data came from immunoSEQ multiplex PCR; TCRdb stores just in-frame clones and leaves some out. The sample includes about 110,000 clones, more than 70% of them seen just once. Sequencing used PBMCs. The source of these receptors is a middle-aged man in good health and CMV-seronegative.

There are a few counts of this clone. The genes are TRBV7-8 and TRBJ1-1; TRBD1 agrees at 10 bases. J lost 2 bases, V lost 5 bases, and 8 bases had no gene match. This CDR3 contains 16 residues. Germline V CDR1 and CDR2: SGHVS, FQNEAQ. The CDR3, as DNA: TGTGCCAGCAGCGCCCCCGGGACAGGGGCTAACACTGAAGCTTTCTTT. Amino acids: CASSAPGTGANTEAFF.

This clone was detected once. The CDR3 bases are TGTGCCGGTTCGTGGCAGGTGAACACTGAAGCTTTCTTT. Translated: CAGSWQVNTEAFF. The gene calls are TRBV6-1 and TRBJ1-1; no clear D gene. Germline CDR1 MNHNS, CDR2 SASEGT. V dropped 11 bases and J dropped 0 bases, with 13 bases sitting between them. This CDR3 is built from 13 residues.

V and J are TRBV6-1 and TRBJ1-1; unclear D gene. Germline V gives CDR1 MNHNS, CDR2 SASEGT. This CDR3 has 14 amino acids. V lost 1 base, J lost 5 bases, and 11 bases lay in between. The CDR3 here is CASSEGGGRTEAFF. The CDR3 DNA is TGTGCCAGCAGTGAAGGGGGAGGGCGTACTGAAGCTTTCTTT.

V and J are TRBV7-9 and TRBJ2-7; no reliable D call. Germline V gene sequence: CDR1 SEHNR, CDR2 FQNEAQ (reference sequence). CDR3 length equals 13 residues. V dropped 5 bases and J dropped 9 bases, with 17 bases sitting between them. DNA of the CDR3: TGTGCCAGCAGCGTGACCTATGGGCCAGGGCAGTACTTC. Its protein product is CASSVTYGPGQYF.

A note on this clone: The junction shows a germline mismatch at one end, possibly a read error. The rearrangement uses TRBV19 and TRBJ1-2; TRBD1 aligns across 8 bases. Germline CDR1 LNHDA, CDR2 SQIVND (reference sequence). This CDR3 region has 13 residues. CDR3 sequence: CASSMMDRDVLAF. CDR3 DNA sequence: TGTGCCAGTAGTATGATGGACAGGGACGTTCTCGCCTTC.

The chain uses TRBV5-1 and TRBJ2-3, with 15 bases matching TRBD2. V trimming: 4 bases; J trimming: 2 bases; junction bases outside the gene matches: 8. Germline-derived CDR1 and CDR2 are SGHRS and YFSETQ. This CDR3 is built from 18 residues. Here the CDR3 reads CASSRGTSGGLFTDTQYF. CDR3 DNA sequence: TGCGCCAGCAGCCGAGGGACTAGCGGGGGGCTATTCACAGATACGCAGTATTTT.

The chain recombines TRBV6-6 with TRBJ1-2; tentatively, D is TRBD1 (5 bases). Between the trimmed V and J ends, which lost 0 bases and 2 bases, there was a span of 13 bases. Germline CDR1 MNHNY, CDR2 SVGAGI (reference sequence). The CDR3 extends over 16 amino acids. The CDR3 loop is CASSYSIREGNYGYTF. The CDR3 DNA sequence: TGTGCCAGCAGTTACTCGATTAGGGAGGGGAACTATGGCTACACCTTC.

The genes are TRBV5-6 and TRBJ1-1, with D possibly being TRBD1 (5 bases). This CDR3 contains 15 residues. Germline V gives CDR1 SGHDT, CDR2 YYEEEE. Between the trimmed V and J ends, which lost 0 bases and 5 bases, there was a span of 14 bases. The CDR3 is CASSLALGGWTEAFF. The CDR3 region has the DNA TGTGCCAGCAGCTTGGCCCTCGGGGGGTGGACTGAAGCTTTCTTT.

This chain joins TRBV29-1 and TRBJ1-1; 8 bases map to TRBD1. The CDR3 contains 13 residues. Unmatched junction bases numbered 4, after V lost 7 bases and J lost 0 bases. Germline loops: CDR1 SQVTM, CDR2 ANQGSEA. Here the CDR3 DNA reads TGCAGCGCCCAGGACAGGGTGAACACTGAAGCTTTCTTT. Its protein product is CSAQDRVNTEAFF.

The chain has TRBV9 and TRBJ1-1; D is perhaps TRBD1 (6 bases). The V end was cut by 4 bases, the J end by 0 bases, with 7 bases between. The CDR3 extends over 13 amino acids. Per germline, CDR1 SGDLS and CDR2 YYNGEE. The CDR3 sequence: CASSRTVNTEAFF. CDR3 sequence (DNA): TGTGCCAGCAGCCGGACAGTGAACACTGAAGCTTTCTTT.

The V gene is TRBV5-4, the J gene TRBJ1-2; 9 bases are a match to TRBD1. Germline V gives CDR1 SGHNT, CDR2 YYREEE (reference sequence). This CDR3 contains 17 residues. The J segment lost 0 bases and the V segment lost 4 bases, leaving 10 bases of the junction unmatched. CDR3 amino acids: CASSAGTGLQSNYGYTF. CDR3 bases: TGTGCCAGCAGCGCCGGGACAGGGCTCCAATCTAACTATGGCTACACCTTC.

This rearrangement joins TRBV5-1 to TRBJ2-7, with TRBD1 identical over 7 bases. Per germline, CDR1 SGHRS and CDR2 YFSETQ. CDR3 length: 13 residues. Trimming removed 4 bases from V and 5 bases from J; junction bases left unmatched: 6. In DNA form, the CDR3 reads TGCGCCAGCAGCAGGCGACAGGGAAACGAGCAGTACTTC. It translates to CASSRRQGNEQYF.

The chain uses TRBV19 and TRBJ1-1, with TRBD1 matching over 9 bases. The length of the CDR3 is 14 residues. Trimming removed 6 bases from V and 6 bases from J; junction bases left unmatched: 8. The germline V gene encodes CDR1 LNHDA and CDR2 SQIVND (reference sequence). The CDR3 spells CASRPGTGYAEAFF. The CDR3 coding sequence is TGTGCCAGTAGACCCGGGACAGGGTACGCTGAAGCTTTCTTT. Full variable domain (missing parts from reference TRBV19 and TRBJ1-1): DGGITQSPKYLFRKEGQNVTLSCEQNLNHDAMYWYRQDPGQGLRLIYYSQIVNDFQKGDIAEGYSVSREKKESFPLTVTSAQKNPTAFYLCASRPGTGYAEAFFGQGTRLTVV.

This rearrangement joins TRBV14 to TRBJ2-2; D remains unclear. The germline V gene encodes CDR1 SGHDN and CDR2 FVKESK. CDR3 length: 17 amino acids. V lost 0 bases and J lost 3, with 14 bases in between. This chain's CDR3 is CASSQDLWQADTGELFF. The CDR3 DNA sequence: TGTGCCAGCAGCCAAGATTTGTGGCAGGCAGACACCGGGGAGCTGTTTTTT.

This chain uses TRBV2 with TRBJ1-3, with D maybe TRBD1 (5 bases). This CDR3 contains 14 residues. V was pared by 5 bases and J by 7 bases, with 15 bases between. Germline values: CDR1 SNHLY, CDR2 FYNNEI. CDR3 region: CASSQGAGVNTIYF. The DNA of the CDR3 is TGTGCCAGCAGTCAAGGGGCGGGGGTGAACACCATATATTTT.

The genes are TRBV2 and TRBJ2-5, with no clear D. The CDR3 is 12 residues long. Germline V gene lookup returns CDR1 SNHLY and CDR2 FYNNEI. V was pared by 1 base and J by 5 bases, with 5 bases between. The CDR3 DNA sequence: TGTGCCAGCAGTGAAGGCGTGGAGACCCAGTACTTC. Protein sequence: CASSEGVETQYF.

This clone was seen once. The genes are TRBV7-9 and TRBJ1-2; D call uncertain. The CDR3 runs to 14 residues. Germline V lookup: CDR1 SEHNR, CDR2 FQNEAQ (reference sequence). V lost 3 bases, J lost 5 bases, and 13 bases lay in between. CDR3 sequence (DNA): TGTGCCAGCAGCTTGGGCAGCCACACATATGGCTACACCTTC. Protein sequence: CASSLGSHTYGYTF.

Notes on this clone: Other DNA sequences in the same sample also yield this CDR3. The CDR3 loop reads CASRAGQGRGNQPQHF. CDR3 nucleotide sequence: TGCGCCAGCAGGGCGGGACAGGGTAGAGGGAATCAGCCCCAGCATTTT. This chain links TRBV10-2 with TRBJ1-5; 9 nucleotides match TRBD1. Germline lookup yields CDR1 WSHSY and CDR2 SAAADI. The CDR3 totals 16 residues. V was pared by 6 bases and J by 4 bases, with 10 bases of the junction left unmatched.

This sequence joins TRBV2 and TRBJ1-1; 7 bases agree with TRBD1. The CDR3 spans 14 residues. The germline V gene encodes CDR1 SNHLY and CDR2 FYNNEI. After removal of 5 bases from V and 6 bases from J, the junction contained 9 bases not matched to a gene. The DNA for the CDR3 is TGTGCCAGCAGTACGGTAAGGGGGCTGGCTGAAGCTTTCTTT. Protein: CASSTVRGLAEAFF.

V and J are TRBV12-5 and TRBJ1-5, with 7 nucleotides matching TRBD1. The CDR3 has 16 residues. V shed 5 bases and J 0 bases; nucleotides not matched to a gene: 7. Germline lookup yields CDR1 LGHNT and CDR2 FRNRAP. The DNA for the CDR3 is TGTGCTAGTGGTATGTCCCGGGACAGTAGCAATCAGCCCCAGCATTTT. Its protein is CASGMSRDSSNQPQHF.

This clone has only a few counts. The rearrangement links TRBV9 to TRBJ1-6; unclear D gene. Germline V gives CDR1 SGDLS, CDR2 YYNGEE. This CDR3 spans 15 amino acids. The germline V and J ends were trimmed by 4 bases and 7 bases, with 15 bases remaining between them. The CDR3: CASSWRVDPNSPLHF. The CDR3 bases are TGTGCCAGCAGCTGGAGGGTCGACCCAAATTCACCCCTCCACTTT.